Below, 20 T cell receptor beta chains from the same sample are listed, as sequenced in a study of blood T cell repertoires in COVID-19. Here immunoSEQ multiplex PCR was the method, and the copy in TCRdb shows in-frame clones only, minus some. The table shows about 180,000 clones, with 86% occurring only once. The source material was peripheral blood. Receptors were obtained from a man in his fifties with active or convalescent COVID-19.

This sequence joins TRBV24-1 and TRBJ2-3; 8 nucleotides line up with TRBD2. This CDR3 is built from 17 residues. Per germline, CDR1 KGHDR and CDR2 SFDVKD. V gave up 1 base and J gave up 2 bases; unmatched junction bases: 7. The DNA of the CDR3 is TGTGCCACCAGTGATTTTGAGGCTAGCGGGCCCACAGATACGCAGTATTTT. As protein: CATSDFEASGPTDTQYF.

The chain uses TRBV9 and TRBJ2-3; D gene uncertain. Germline CDR1 is SGDLS and CDR2 is YYNGEE. Trimming cost V 2 bases and J 0 bases, with 4 bases left between them. The length of the CDR3 is 13 residues. CDR3 DNA sequence: TGTGCCAGCAGCGTCGTCAGCACAGATACGCAGTATTTT. This gives the protein CASSVVSTDTQYF.

This clone is a singleton in its sample. The chain is built from TRBV4-2 and TRBJ2-1, with 9 bases that match TRBD2. The V segment lost 2 bases and the J segment 4 bases; nucleotides outside the gene matches: 3. CDR3 length equals 15 residues. The germline gives CDR1 LGHNA, CDR2 YNFKEQ. The CDR3 region is CASSQPSGEYNEQFF. The CDR3 DNA follows: TGTGCCAGCAGCCAACCTAGCGGGGAATACAATGAGCAGTTCTTC.

This chain uses TRBV5-1 with TRBJ2-3; D is possibly TRBD2 (6 bases). In germline, CDR1 is SGHRS, CDR2 YFSETQ. V lost 1 base and J lost 1, with 13 bases in between. There are 16 residues in the CDR3. The CDR3 DNA sequence: TGCGCCAGCAGCTTGACTTCGGCGGGGCGCACAGATACGCAGTATTTT. Translation: CASSLTSAGRTDTQYF.

The chain employs TRBV7-2 and TRBJ1-1; no reliable D call. The length of the CDR3 is 13 residues. Trimming took off 7 bases at V and 4 bases at J, with 13 bases between the two ends. Germline V gene lookup returns CDR1 SGHTA and CDR2 FQGNSA. The CDR3 protein is CASINSIGTEAFF. In nucleotides, the CDR3 is TGTGCCAGCATCAACAGTATAGGCACTGAAGCTTTCTTT.

The chain has TRBV28 and TRBJ2-7, with TRBD2 matching 10 bases. Germline V gene sequence: CDR1 MDHEN, CDR2 SYDVKM. V was pared by 6 bases and J by 7 bases, with 6 bases of the junction left unmatched. CDR3 size: 13 residues. CDR3 nucleotides: TGTGCCAGCAGCAGCGGGGGGGCGGGTGAGCAGTACTTC. This sequence encodes CASSSGGAGEQYF. Full variable domain (missing parts from reference TRBV28 and TRBJ2-7): DVKVTQSSRYLVKRTGEKVFLECVQDMDHENMFWYRQDPGLGLRLIYFSYDVKMKEKGDIPEGYSVSREKKERFSLILESASTNQTSMYLCASSSGGAGEQYFGPGTRLTVT.

The rearrangement uses TRBV25-1 and TRBJ2-3; D is perhaps TRBD2 (5 bases). The ends were cut back, 8 bases at V and 5 bases at J, with 8 bases in the middle. Germline V gene data show CDR1 as MGHDK and CDR2 as SYGVNS. The CDR3 length is 11 residues. CDR3 coding DNA: TGTGCCAGCGGGAGAGGAGATACGCAGTATTTT. Protein: CASGRGDTQYF.

The rearrangement links TRBV24-1 to TRBJ2-1; TRBD2 agrees at 8 bases. The CDR3 sequence is 13 residues long. Germline loops: CDR1 KGHDR, CDR2 SFDVKD. J gave up 8 bases and V 5 bases, and 4 bases lay outside the gene matches. The CDR3 nucleotides are TGTGCCACCAGTGGCCTGGGACTAGATGAGCAGTTCTTC. This translates into CATSGLGLDEQFF.

CDR3 DNA sequence: TGTGCCAGCAAACAAGCGGGGTGGGGCTACACCTTC. This gives the protein CASKQAGWGYTF. This sequence joins TRBV2 and TRBJ1-2; D not certain. The CDR3 totals 12 residues. Deletions cut 7 bases from V and 8 bases from J, with 14 bases between. Germline V gene sequence: CDR1 SNHLY, CDR2 FYNNEI.

This chain uses TRBV10-3 with TRBJ1-1, with 9 bases identical to TRBD1. V shed 10 bases and J 0 bases; nucleotides not matched to a gene: 12. The germline CDR1 and CDR2 sequences are ENHRY and SYGVKD. The CDR3 is made up of 16 amino acids. Here the CDR3 reads CASSGTGRLMNTEAFF. CDR3 coding DNA: TGTGCCAGCTCCGGGACAGGGCGGCTTATGAACACTGAAGCTTTCTTT.

The chain links TRBV18 to TRBJ1-3, with 9 nucleotides matching TRBD1. CDR3 length: 19 amino acids. Trimming cost V 4 bases and J 1 base; bases outside gene matches: 14. Germline V gene lookup returns CDR1 KGHSH and CDR2 LQKENI. The CDR3 sequence: CASSRELPGQGWSGNTIYF. CDR3 sequence (DNA): TGTGCCAGCTCACGAGAGCTACCGGGACAGGGATGGTCTGGAAACACCATATATTTT.

In this sample, this clone turned up once. This rearrangement joins TRBV7-2 to TRBJ2-5; D is uncertain. The germline V gene has CDR1 SGHTA and CDR2 FQGNSA. This CDR3 has 15 residues. Trimming removed 5 bases from V and 5 bases from J, with 18 bases in between. The CDR3 region is CASSEDSSYGETQYF. The CDR3 nucleotides read TGTGCCAGCAGCGAAGACTCCTCTTACGGGGAGACCCAGTACTTC.

This clone was counted a few times. The chain employs TRBV5-4 and TRBJ1-6, with D possibly TRBD1 on 5 matching bases. The CDR3 is 15 residues long. Germline values: CDR1 SGHNT, CDR2 YYREEE (reference sequence). The ends were cut back, 0 bases at V and 7 bases at J, with 11 bases in the middle. DNA for the CDR3: TGTGCCAGCAGCTTGGTCAAGGGGAACAATTCACCCCTCCACTTT. It translates to CASSLVKGNNSPLHF.

The rearrangement uses TRBV4-3 and TRBJ1-2; the match to TRBD1 covers 7 bases. CDR1 and CDR2 (germline): LGHNA, YSLEER. CDR3 length equals 15 residues. V shed 5 bases and J 4 bases; nucleotides not matched to a gene: 10. The DNA of the CDR3 is TGCGCCAGCAGCTTACAGGGGATCGAAGGCTATGGCTACACCTTC. Its protein product is CASSLQGIEGYGYTF.

The count of this clone is one. The V call is TRBV5-1, the J call TRBJ1-1; possible D gene TRBD1, 5 bases. There are 15 residues in the CDR3. Germline V gives CDR1 SGHRS, CDR2 YFSETQ. Between the trimmed V and J ends, which lost 0 bases and 4 bases, there was a span of 13 bases. This CDR3 reads CASSLGSGGVTEAFF. Here the CDR3 DNA reads TGCGCCAGCAGCTTGGGGTCGGGAGGGGTCACTGAAGCTTTCTTT.

V gene TRBV4-2 combines with J gene TRBJ2-7, with D possibly TRBD2 on 7 matching bases. The V gene lost 0 bases and the J gene lost 5 bases, with 11 bases spanning the gap. The CDR3 length is 14 residues. Germline loops: CDR1 LGHNA, CDR2 YNFKEQ. Here the CDR3 reads CASSQDRGANEQYF. The CDR3 region has the DNA TGTGCCAGCAGCCAAGATCGGGGGGCCAACGAGCAGTACTTC.

In DNA, the CDR3 is TGTGCCAGCAGCCAGGCGGGACTGTCCTACGAGCAGTACTTC. It encodes CASSQAGLSYEQYF. The rearrangement joins TRBV3-1 (or the pseudogene TRBV3-2) to TRBJ2-7, with D perhaps matching TRBD2 (6 bases). This CDR3 comprises 14 residues. The germline gives CDR1 LGHDT, CDR2 YNNKEL (reference sequence). V was clipped by 3 bases and J by 1 base, with 10 bases between them.

This clone came up a few times. The rearrangement joins TRBV29-1 to TRBJ1-4; 8 bases map to TRBD1. The CDR3 consists of 15 residues. From germline, CDR1 is SQVTM and CDR2 ANQGSEA. Trimming cost V 6 bases and J 7 bases; bases outside gene matches: 13. The CDR3 bases are TGCAGCGTCACGGATTTTCAGGGGGCCCGTGAAAAACTGTTTTTT. Its translation is CSVTDFQGAREKLFF.

V usage is TRBV6-2 or TRBV6-3 and J usage is TRBJ1-5; D is uncertain. The CDR3 has 14 residues. V lost 2 bases and J 3 bases, leaving 8 bases between the germline ends. Germline CDR1 and CDR2: MNHEY and SVGEGT. This chain's CDR3 is CASSYSGFNQPQHF. CDR3 nucleotides: TGTGCCAGCAGTTACAGCGGATTCAATCAGCCCCAGCATTTT.

The chain employs TRBV5-1 and TRBJ2-4; a possible D gene is TRBD2 (5 bases). Germline assignment: CDR1 SGHRS and CDR2 YFSETQ. This CDR3 region has 15 residues. Trimming removed 4 bases from V and 3 bases from J, with 14 bases in between. CDR3 residues: CASSPYEGSKNIQYF. The CDR3 nucleotides read TGCGCCAGCAGCCCTTATGAGGGTAGCAAAAACATTCAGTACTTC.